These 27 T cell receptor beta chains originate from one sample sequenced in a study of cytomegalovirus exposure and HLA in healthy donors. PCR involved 60 Vbeta and 13 Jbeta primers. Sequencing used immunoSEQ multiplex PCR; TCRdb keeps in-frame clones, though not all of them. The listing contains over 50,000 clones. Sequencing was performed on PBMCs. Receptors originate from a man in his forties or fifties in good health and CMV-seropositive.

With regard to this clone: At one end, the junction sequence differs from germline, possibly due to a read error. The CDR3 spells CASSLTLPGQGLTDKQYF. The CDR3 bases are TGTGCCAGCAGCTTAACTTTACCGGGACAGGGGTTGACAGATAAGCAGTATTTT. This chain connects TRBV7-3 to TRBJ2-3; TRBD1 agrees at 10 bases. This CDR3 is 18 amino acids long. Germline V CDR1 and CDR2: SGHTA, FQGTGA.

The chain couples TRBV7-3 to TRBJ2-1; 7 nucleotides match TRBD2. Losses at the gene ends were 5 bases for V and 0 bases for J; bases not matched to a gene: 4. The CDR3 totals 15 residues. The germline V gene has CDR1 SGHTA and CDR2 FQGTGA. Written as DNA, the CDR3 is TGTGCCAGCAGCCCCGGCGGGGGCTCCTACAATGAGCAGTTCTTC. This gives the protein CASSPGGGSYNEQFF.

The rearrangement links TRBV4-1 to TRBJ2-3, with 8 bases lining up with TRBD2. Germline CDR1 is MGHRA and CDR2 is YSYEKL. Losses at the gene ends were 3 bases for V and 4 bases for J; bases not matched to a gene: 9. The CDR3 length is 16 residues. The CDR3 nucleotides are TGCGCCAGCAGCCAGGCCGGGACTAGGGGGGCAGATACGCAGTATTTT. Protein sequence: CASSQAGTRGADTQYF.

CDR3 nucleotides: TGTGCCAGCAGTTCGGTATCAGGTCGGGGCTATGGCTACACCTTC. It specifies CASSSVSGRGYGYTF. The chain employs TRBV7-2 and TRBJ1-2; D not certain. The V end was cut by 6 bases, the J end by 4 bases, with 18 bases between. Germline CDR1 SGHTA, CDR2 FQGNSA. CDR3 length equals 15 residues.

This CDR3 is CASSSNRGMGYTF. The CDR3 DNA sequence: TGTGCCAGCAGCTCAAACAGGGGGATGGGCTACACCTTC. V is TRBV5-6 and J is TRBJ1-2; 8 bases align to TRBD1. The CDR3 spans 13 residues. Trimming took 3 bases from V and 8 from J; bases not matched to a gene: 6. Germline V gives CDR1 SGHDT, CDR2 YYEEEE.

The chain uses TRBV6-5 and TRBJ2-1; 7 nucleotides match TRBD1. CDR3 length equals 15 residues. The V gene's germline CDR1 is MNHEY and CDR2 SVGAGI. The V and J ends lost 6 bases and 3 bases, in that order; junction bases with no gene match: 8. CDR3 coding DNA: TGTGCCAGCAGACCCGACAGGGATTACTACAATGAGCAGTTCTTC. Translating it yields CASRPDRDYYNEQFF.

The V and J genes are TRBV19 and TRBJ2-7; 11 nucleotides align to TRBD2. The CDR3 extends over 15 amino acids. J gave up 4 bases and V 5 bases, and 7 bases lay outside the gene matches. Germline V lookup: CDR1 LNHDA, CDR2 SQIVND (reference sequence). The CDR3: CASSSVTSGIYEQYF. As DNA, the CDR3 is TGTGCCAGTAGTTCTGTGACTAGCGGGATTTACGAGCAGTACTTC.

The chain uses TRBV4-2 and TRBJ2-4, with 7 nucleotides matching TRBD1. V was pared by 6 bases and J by 5 bases, with 10 bases of the junction left unmatched. The CDR3 covers 15 residues. Germline V lookup: CDR1 LGHNA, CDR2 YNFKEQ. As DNA, the CDR3 is TGTGCCAGCAGTCGTGGCATTACAGGGGAAAACATTCAGTACTTC. Amino acid sequence: CASSRGITGENIQYF.

The genes are TRBV10-2 and TRBJ1-1; D possibly corresponds to TRBD1 (5 bases). V was shortened by 5 bases and J by 1 base, with 5 bases between the two germline ends. This CDR3 is built from 12 residues. Looked up from germline, CDR1 is WSHSY and CDR2 is SAAADI. The CDR3, as DNA: TGCGCCAGCAGTCAGGGGAACACTGAAGCTTTCTTT. Translated: CASSQGNTEAFF.

This sequence joins TRBV6-5 and TRBJ2-1; TRBD1 might be the D (5 bases). The CDR3 loop spans 13 amino acids. The V and J ends lost 2 bases and 3 bases respectively, with 5 bases between them. CDR1 is MNHEY and CDR2 is SVGAGI in the germline V gene. CDR3 in amino acids: CASSYDSYNEQFF. The DNA of the CDR3 is TGTGCCAGCAGTTACGACAGCTACAATGAGCAGTTCTTC.

This chain uses TRBV4-2 with TRBJ2-7, with D maybe TRBD2 (5 bases). From germline, CDR1 is LGHNA and CDR2 YNFKEQ. Trimming shortened V by 1 base and J by 2 bases, and 9 bases separated the two germline ends. This CDR3 is built from 14 residues. CDR3 amino acids: CASSQAGSAYEQYF. DNA of the CDR3: TGTGCCAGCAGCCAAGCGGGGAGCGCCTACGAGCAGTACTTC.

This chain connects TRBV6-4 to TRBJ2-1, with 8 bases aligning to TRBD1. There are 16 residues in the CDR3. The germline V gene encodes CDR1 MRHNA and CDR2 SNTAGT. V lost 6 bases, J lost 8 bases, and 15 bases stayed unmatched. The chain's CDR3 is CASSPGSTGGGDEQFF. DNA of the CDR3: TGTGCCAGCAGCCCCGGAAGTACAGGGGGAGGCGATGAGCAGTTCTTC.

The chain links TRBV18 to TRBJ2-2; possibly TRBD2 for D (6 bases). Trimming shortened V by 0 bases and J by 1 base, and 9 bases separated the two germline ends. The CDR3 extends over 16 amino acids. Germline V gene lookup returns CDR1 KGHSH and CDR2 LQKENI. DNA for the CDR3: TGTGCCAGCTCACCACCGGGACTGGTGAACACCGGGGAGCTGTTTTTT. Encoded protein: CASSPPGLVNTGELFF.

The V and J genes are TRBV9 and TRBJ2-3, with 9 bases identical to TRBD2. Germline V lookup: CDR1 SGDLS, CDR2 YYNGEE. The ends lost 4 bases at V and 2 bases at J; junction bases unmatched: 11. The CDR3 spans 17 residues. The CDR3 spells CASSPRLADSFTDTQYF. CDR3 bases: TGTGCCAGCAGCCCCCGACTAGCGGATTCATTCACAGATACGCAGTATTTT.

This chain uses TRBV11-1 with TRBJ2-5, with D maybe TRBD1 (6 bases). Trimming pared 5 bases from V and 1 base from J, leaving 11 bases between. The CDR3 totals 14 residues. Germline CDR1 is SGHAT and CDR2 is FQDESV (reference sequence). The CDR3 loop reads CASSPRTAQETQYF. CDR3 DNA: TGTGCCAGCAGCCCGCGGACAGCCCAAGAGACCCAGTACTTC.

This chain links TRBV29-1 with TRBJ2-5; D not certain. From germline, CDR1 is SQVTM and CDR2 ANQGSEA. V lost 3 bases and J lost 5, with 16 bases in between. This CDR3 contains 14 residues. CDR3 sequence: CSVETPEVAETQYF. For the CDR3, the DNA is TGCAGCGTTGAGACCCCCGAGGTGGCGGAGACCCAGTACTTC.

V is TRBV4-1 and J is TRBJ1-1, with 7 positions matching TRBD1. Germline CDR1 reads MGHRA; CDR2 reads YSYEKL. The CDR3 is 15 amino acids. The J segment lost 4 bases and the V segment lost 0 bases, leaving 5 bases of the junction unmatched. The CDR3 reads CASSQDRQGGTEAFF. In DNA, the CDR3 is TGCGCCAGCAGCCAAGATAGACAGGGAGGCACTGAAGCTTTCTTT.

The chain employs TRBV4-2 and TRBJ2-2; D gene uncertain. The CDR3 is 13 amino acids. Germline V gene sequence: CDR1 LGHNA, CDR2 YNFKEQ. The V gene lost 5 bases and the J gene lost 1 base, with 5 bases spanning the gap. CDR3 DNA: TGTGCCAGCAGCGAGGAGAACACCGGGGAGCTGTTTTTT. It translates to CASSEENTGELFF.

The chain recombines TRBV2 with TRBJ2-7, with 12 bases that match TRBD1. Trimming took 6 bases from V and 6 from J; bases not matched to a gene: 6. In germline, CDR1 is SNHLY, CDR2 FYNNEI. The CDR3 extends over 14 amino acids. CDR3 sequence: CASSSRGQGAEQYF. The CDR3 nucleotides are TGTGCCAGCAGCTCCCGGGGACAGGGGGCCGAGCAGTACTTC.

The rearrangement uses TRBV9 and TRBJ2-5; 8 nucleotides agree with TRBD2. Germline loops: CDR1 SGDLS, CDR2 YYNGEE. The CDR3 runs to 17 residues. The V segment lost 0 bases and the J segment 2 bases; nucleotides outside the gene matches: 9. The CDR3 nucleotides are TGTGCCAGCAGCGTAGCTACAGGGACTAGAGGGCAAGAGACCCAGTACTTC. Amino acid sequence: CASSVATGTRGQETQYF.

The rearrangement uses TRBV28 and TRBJ2-1, with 7 positions matching TRBD1. CDR1 is MDHEN and CDR2 is SYDVKM in the germline V gene. This CDR3 is 14 amino acids long. The CDR3 nucleotides read TGTGCTCAGGGTGGCAGGGGGAATATCAATGAGCAGTTCTTC. It specifies CAQGGRGNINEQFF.

The V and J genes are TRBV19 and TRBJ1-2; D may be TRBD1 (5 bases). Trimming took off 6 bases at V and 2 bases at J, with 16 bases between the two ends. Germline values: CDR1 LNHDA, CDR2 SQIVND (reference sequence). The CDR3 length is 15 residues. The CDR3 sequence is CASSLGRGSNYGYTF. The CDR3 DNA reads as TGTGCCAGTAGCCTCGGGAGGGGATCGAACTATGGCTACACCTTC.

This sequence joins TRBV7-9 and TRBJ2-1, with 9 bases aligning to TRBD2. V trimming: 2 bases; J trimming: 8 bases; junction bases outside the gene matches: 10. Germline loops: CDR1 SEHNR, CDR2 FQNEAQ (reference sequence). The length of the CDR3 is 16 residues. The DNA of the CDR3 is TGTGCCAGCAGCTTATACGGGACTAGCAGTCAGTATGAGCAGTTCTTC. Its protein is CASSLYGTSSQYEQFF.

The chain carries TRBV25-1 and TRBJ1-2, with TRBD1 matching 9 bases. The CDR3 consists of 16 residues. V lost 1 base and J lost 2; bases outside the gene matches: 5. Germline V lookup: CDR1 MGHDK, CDR2 SYGVNS. The chain's CDR3 is CASSESGQGGNYGYTF. CDR3 DNA: TGTGCCAGCAGTGAATCGGGACAGGGAGGGAACTATGGCTACACCTTC.

This sequence joins TRBV7-9 and TRBJ1-2; D gene uncertain. This CDR3 is built from 13 residues. CDR1 SEHNR and CDR2 FQNEAQ come from the germline V gene (reference sequence). Trimming took off 4 bases at V and 4 bases at J, with 10 bases between the two ends. For the CDR3, the DNA is TGTGCCAGCAGCTCCCAGGATATCTATGGCTACACCTTC. Encoded protein: CASSSQDIYGYTF.

The rearrangement links TRBV18 to TRBJ1-4, with D maybe TRBD1 (6 bases). V was trimmed by 3 bases and J by 0 bases, leaving 8 bases between them. This CDR3 is 15 amino acids long. CDR1 and CDR2 from the germline V gene are KGHSH and LQKENI. The CDR3 coding sequence is TGTGCCAGCTCACCTAGGGACACAACTAATGAAAAACTGTTTTTT. It is translated as CASSPRDTTNEKLFF.

Concerning this clone itself: The junction shows a germline mismatch at one end, possibly a read error. V usage is TRBV7-9 and J usage is TRBJ2-5; 8 positions agree with TRBD2. CDR3 length equals 15 residues. Germline lookup yields CDR1 SEHNR and CDR2 FQNEAQ (reference sequence). CDR3 bases: TGTGCCAGCAGCTCCACGGGGGGGCCCGGGGAGAACCAGTACTTC. Encoded protein: CASSSTGGPGENQYF.